Listed here is a single TCR beta chain. Original processing methods: From reference gene primer amplification, estimates of nucleated cell counts were derived. Profiling relied on immunoSEQ multiplex PCR, and the TCRdb table lists in-frame clones only, not all of them. That table furnishes V, J and clone size, whereas the DNA furnished D and trimming. Of over 100,000 clones listed, 82% are singletons. The entry originates in a study of blood T cell repertoires in COVID-19. The CDR3 totals 17 residues. The trim removed 4 bases at V and 1 base at J, leaving 6 bases unmatched. Germline V gene sequence: CDR1 SGHVS, CDR2 FNYEAQ.

The specimen was peripheral blood. This TCR was recovered from a woman in her 70s with acute or convalescent COVID-19. The chain joins TRBV7-6 to TRBJ1-5, with 11 nucleotides matching TRBD1. CDR3: CASSSGQGVWSNQPQHF. CDR3 nucleotide sequence: TGTGCCAGCAGCTCGGGACAGGGGGTTTGGAGCAATCAGCCCCAGCATTTT.